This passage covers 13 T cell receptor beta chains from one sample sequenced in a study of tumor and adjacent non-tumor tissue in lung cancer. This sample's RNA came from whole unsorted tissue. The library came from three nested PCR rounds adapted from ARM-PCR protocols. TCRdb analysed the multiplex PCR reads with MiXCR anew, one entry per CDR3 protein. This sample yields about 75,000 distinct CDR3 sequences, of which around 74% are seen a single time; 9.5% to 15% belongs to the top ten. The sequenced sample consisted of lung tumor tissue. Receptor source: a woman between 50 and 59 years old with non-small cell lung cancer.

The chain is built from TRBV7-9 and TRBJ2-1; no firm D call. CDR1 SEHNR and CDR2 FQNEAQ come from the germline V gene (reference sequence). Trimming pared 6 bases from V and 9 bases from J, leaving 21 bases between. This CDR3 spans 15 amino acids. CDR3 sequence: CASSPLNIQSGEQFF. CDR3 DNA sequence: TGTGCCAGCAGTCCTCTCAACATACAGTCGGGTGAGCAGTTCTTC.

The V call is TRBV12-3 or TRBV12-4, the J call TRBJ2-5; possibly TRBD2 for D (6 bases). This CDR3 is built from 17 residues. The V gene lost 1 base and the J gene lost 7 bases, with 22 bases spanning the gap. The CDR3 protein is CASSLGPQRGYQVTQYF. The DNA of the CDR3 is TGTGCCAGCAGTTTAGGGCCCCAACGGGGGTACCAGGTGACCCAGTACTTC.

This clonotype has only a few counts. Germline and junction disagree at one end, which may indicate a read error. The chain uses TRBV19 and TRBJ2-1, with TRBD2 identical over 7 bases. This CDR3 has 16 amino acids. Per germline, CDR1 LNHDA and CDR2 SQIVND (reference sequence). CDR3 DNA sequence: TGTGCCAGTACTACACCCAGCGGGATACCATTTGGTGAGCAGCTCTTC. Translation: CASTTPSGIPFGEQLF.

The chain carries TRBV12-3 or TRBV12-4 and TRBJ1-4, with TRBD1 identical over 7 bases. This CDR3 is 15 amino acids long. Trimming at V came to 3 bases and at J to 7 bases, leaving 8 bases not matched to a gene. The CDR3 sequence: CASSFATGSGEKLFF. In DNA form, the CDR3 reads TGTGCCAGCAGTTTCGCGACAGGGAGTGGTGAAAAACTGTTTTTT.

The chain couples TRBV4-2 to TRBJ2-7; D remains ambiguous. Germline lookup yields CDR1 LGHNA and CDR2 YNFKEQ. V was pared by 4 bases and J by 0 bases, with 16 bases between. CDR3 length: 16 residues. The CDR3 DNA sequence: TGTGCCAGCAGCCGAGGTAGGACCTTCAGCTCCTACGAGCAGTACTTC. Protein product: CASSRGRTFSSYEQYF.

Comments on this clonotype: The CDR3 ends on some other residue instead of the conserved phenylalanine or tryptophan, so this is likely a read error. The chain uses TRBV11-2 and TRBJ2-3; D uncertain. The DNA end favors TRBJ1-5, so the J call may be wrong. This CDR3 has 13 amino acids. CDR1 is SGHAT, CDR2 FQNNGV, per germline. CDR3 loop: CASSLDRADTQHY. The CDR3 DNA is TGTGCCAGCAGCTTAGATCGGGCAGATACGCAGCATTAC.

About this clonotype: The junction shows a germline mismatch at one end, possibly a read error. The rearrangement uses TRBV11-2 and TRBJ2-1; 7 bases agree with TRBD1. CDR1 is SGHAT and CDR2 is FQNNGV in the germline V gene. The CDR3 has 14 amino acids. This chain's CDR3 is CACSSLTGTAMQFF. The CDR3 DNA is TGTGCCTGCAGCTCTCTTACCGGGACAGCAATGCAGTTCTTC.

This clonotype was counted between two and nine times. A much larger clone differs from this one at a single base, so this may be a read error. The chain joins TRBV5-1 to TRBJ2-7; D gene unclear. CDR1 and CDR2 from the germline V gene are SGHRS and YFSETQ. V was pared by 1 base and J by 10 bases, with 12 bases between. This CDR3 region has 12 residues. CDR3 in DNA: TGCGCCAGCAGCTTGAATCTAGTCCCCCAGTACTTC. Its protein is CASSLNLVPQYF.

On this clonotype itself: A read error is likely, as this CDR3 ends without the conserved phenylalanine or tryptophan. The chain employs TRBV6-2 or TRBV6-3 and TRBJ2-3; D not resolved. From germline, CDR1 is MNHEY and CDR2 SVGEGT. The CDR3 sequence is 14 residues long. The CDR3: CANSSPRLGDTQYL. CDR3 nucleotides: TGTGCCAACAGTTCCCCCCGCCTCGGGGATACGCAGTATCTT.

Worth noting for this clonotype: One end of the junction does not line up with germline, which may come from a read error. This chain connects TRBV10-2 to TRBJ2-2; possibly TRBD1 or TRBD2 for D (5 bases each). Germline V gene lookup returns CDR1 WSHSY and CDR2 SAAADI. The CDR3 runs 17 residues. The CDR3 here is CANSEGKGPLNTGKLFF. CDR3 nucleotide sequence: TGCGCCAACAGTGAGGGAAAGGGACCGCTGAACACCGGGAAGCTGTTTTTT.

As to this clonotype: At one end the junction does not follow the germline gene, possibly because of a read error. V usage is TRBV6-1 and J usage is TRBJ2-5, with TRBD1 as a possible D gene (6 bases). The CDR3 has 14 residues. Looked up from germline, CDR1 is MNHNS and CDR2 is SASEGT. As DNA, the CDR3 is TGTGTCAGCCACCAGGGGCAGGCTCAAGAGACCCAGTACTTC. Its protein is CVSHQGQAQETQYF.

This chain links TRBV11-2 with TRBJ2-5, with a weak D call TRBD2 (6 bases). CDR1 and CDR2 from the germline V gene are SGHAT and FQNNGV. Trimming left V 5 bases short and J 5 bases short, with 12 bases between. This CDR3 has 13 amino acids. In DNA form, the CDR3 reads TGTGCCAGCAGCAGCGGGCTCGGGGAGACCCAGTACTTC. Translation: CASSSGLGETQYF.

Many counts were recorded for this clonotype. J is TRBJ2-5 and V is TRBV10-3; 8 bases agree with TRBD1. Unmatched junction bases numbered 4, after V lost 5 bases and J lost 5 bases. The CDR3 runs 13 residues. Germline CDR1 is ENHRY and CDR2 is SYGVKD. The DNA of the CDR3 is TGTGCCATCAGTTGGGACAGGAGGGAGACCCAGTACTTC. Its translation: CAISWDRRETQYF.